This TCR beta chain stems from a study of blood T cell repertoires in COVID-19 (dated by TCRdb to the early 2020s). Context from the whole study: Samples from collaborators originated in the United States, Italy and Spain and spanned both the acute and convalescent phases of COVID-19. The prospective study material was composed of cDNA or gDNA derived from T cells, B-cell-depleted T cells, or PBMCs. Deeply sampled blood TCRbeta repertoires from subjects exposed to, actively infected with, or recovered from COVID-19 were included in the dataset. The repertoires were released in a freely available public database intended as a resource for research on the immune response to SARS-CoV-2. Samples came from the ongoing ImmuneRACE study (first 160 participants) plus 1,254 subjects from 6 global collaborators. The sample metadata nearly always contained a de-identified subject ID, COVID-19 status, age in years and sex. HLA class I and class II types, where available, came from metadata supplied by the sample provider rather than from assay-based typing. What the study reported, not specific to this receptor: Clinical and demographic metadata were provided uncurated, with the amount varying by source and participant.

Each collaborating institution followed its own protocols to collect whole blood in K2EDTA tubes. For TCRbeta analysis, collaborator samples were shipped as frozen whole blood, as isolated PBMCs, or as DNA extracted from either sample type. Trimming at the junction amounts to 2 bases on V and 8 bases on J, and the germline ends lie 12 bases apart. The germline V gene provides CDR1 MNHNS and CDR2 SASEGT. Taken from cysteine to phenylalanine, the CDR3 has 13 residues. The kept DNA is CDR3 alone, 39 bases in frame from the first base. TCRbeta CDR3 regions were amplified from genomic DNA using the immunoSEQ Assay, a bias-controlled multiplex PCR. For the original study's pipeline: Within the assay, amplification of reference gene primers was used to estimate how many nucleated cells each sample contained. Sequence reads were collapsed and filtered to measure the absolute abundance of every unique TCRbeta CDR3 rearrangement. For each sample, productive Simpson clonality was calculated as the square root of Simpson's diversity index across productive rearrangements. TCRdb re-hosts the immuneACCESS table, in-frame sequences only. Its copies lack some clones; in the studies checked, an unresolved V gene accounts for under half of them, and the cause for the rest is not known. The V and J calls and clone size were taken over from that table, and D and trimming were inferred from the DNA. This sample gives approximately 52,000 clones in total; 84% of them show up just once. The top ten hold around 13% of the sample.

Note on this clone: Its target antigen remains unknown. Base-call qualities are not available, and no considerably larger clone is one nucleotide away.

Material for sequencing was peripheral blood. This TCR derives from a woman of 80 years or more with acute or convalescent COVID-19. This chain joins TRBV6-1 to TRBJ1-2; the best D guess is TRBD1, with 5 bases matching. The DNA sequence reads TGTGCCAGCAGTGAAAGGGGCTTTGGGGGCTACACCTTC. This translates into CASSERGFGGYTF.